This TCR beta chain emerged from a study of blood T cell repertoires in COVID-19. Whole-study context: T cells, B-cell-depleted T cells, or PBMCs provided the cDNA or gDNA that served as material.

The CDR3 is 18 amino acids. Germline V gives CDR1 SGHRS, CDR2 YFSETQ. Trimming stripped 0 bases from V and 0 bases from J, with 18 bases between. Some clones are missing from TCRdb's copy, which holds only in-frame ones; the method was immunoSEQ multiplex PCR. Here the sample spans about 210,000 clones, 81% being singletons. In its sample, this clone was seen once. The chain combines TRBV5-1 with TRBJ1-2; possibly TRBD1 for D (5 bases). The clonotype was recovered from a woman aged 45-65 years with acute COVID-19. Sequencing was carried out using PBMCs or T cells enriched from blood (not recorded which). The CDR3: CASSLAPAGQTSNYGYTF. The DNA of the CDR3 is TGCGCCAGCAGCTTGGCCCCTGCAGGGCAGACATCTAACTATGGCTACACCTTC.